The 32 T cell receptor beta chains below come from one sample, sequenced in a study of pediatric ulcerative colitis. Clones were read by immunoSEQ multiplex PCR, and TCRdb kept only the in-frame ones, dropping some. The table shows around 30,000 clones, with about four fifths occurring only once. What was sequenced was blood. The receptors were gathered from a boy between 10 and 17 years old with severe ulcerative colitis.

This clone was seen a handful of times. The gene calls are TRBV7-9 and TRBJ1-2, with a possible D match to TRBD1 (6 bases). Trimming pared 3 bases from V and 3 bases from J, leaving 8 bases between. CDR1 is SEHNR and CDR2 is FQNEAQ in the germline V gene (reference sequence). This CDR3 region has 13 residues. The CDR3 loop is CASSFGGDYGYTF. The CDR3 region has the DNA TGTGCCAGCAGCTTCGGGGGCGACTATGGCTACACCTTC.

This clone was counted between two and nine times. V gene TRBV2 combines with J gene TRBJ2-7, with D unclear. The CDR3 has 12 residues. Trimming took 8 bases from V and 0 from J, leaving 8 bases between them. Germline CDR1 is SNHLY and CDR2 is FYNNEI. This chain's CDR3 is CASGGFSYEQYF. DNA of the CDR3: TGTGCCAGCGGCGGTTTCTCCTACGAGCAGTACTTC.

The chain has TRBV30 and TRBJ2-4; perhaps TRBD2 as D (6 bases). V gave up 2 bases and J gave up 4 bases, with 12 bases separating them. Germline loops: CDR1 GTSNPN, CDR2 SVGIG (reference sequence). The CDR3 is 14 amino acids. DNA for the CDR3: TGTGCCTGGAGTCGTGCGGGGCGAAAAAACATTCAGTACTTC. It codes for CAWSRAGRKNIQYF.

CDR3 sequence reads: CASSFGGQPQHF. The CDR3 DNA reads TGTGCCAGCAGTTTTGGAGGTCAGCCCCAGCATTTT. V gene TRBV6-5 combines with J gene TRBJ1-5; D is unclear. Germline CDR1 MNHEY, CDR2 SVGAGI. The ends were cut back, 4 bases at V and 6 bases at J, with 7 bases in the middle. This CDR3 contains 12 residues.

This chain uses TRBV19 with TRBJ1-1; unclear D gene. Trimming cost V 5 bases and J 1 base, with 8 bases left between them. Germline CDR1 reads LNHDA; CDR2 reads SQIVND (reference sequence). This CDR3 spans 13 amino acids. The CDR3 sequence is CASSSSTNTEAFF. In DNA, the CDR3 is TGTGCCAGTAGTTCTTCTACGAACACTGAAGCTTTCTTT. Full variable domain (outside the CDR3, taken from reference TRBV19 and TRBJ1-1): DGGITQSPKYLFRKEGQNVTLSCEQNLNHDAMYWYRQDPGQGLRLIYYSQIVNDFQKGDIAEGYSVSREKKESFPLTVTSAQKNPTAFYLCASSSSTNTEAFFGQGTRLTVV.

The chain joins TRBV5-6 to TRBJ1-1, with D unresolved. Trimming shortened V by 4 bases and J by 1 base, and 11 bases separated the two germline ends. The CDR3 runs 14 residues. Germline CDR1 and CDR2: SGHDT and YYEEEE. The CDR3, as DNA: TGTGCCAGCAGCCACCCAGCCGGGAACACTGAAGCTTTCTTT. This gives the protein CASSHPAGNTEAFF.

The chain employs TRBV29-1 and TRBJ2-3; 7 bases agree with TRBD1. The CDR3 consists of 14 residues. V lost 5 bases to trimming and J lost 3 bases; unmatched junction nucleotides: 8. Germline CDR1 reads SQVTM; CDR2 reads ANQGSEA. The DNA for the CDR3 is TGCAGCGTTAAGGGGGCCCGCGATACAGATACGCAGTATTTT. Translation: CSVKGARDTDTQYF.

This clone was observed a single time. The chain is built from TRBV4-1 and TRBJ1-5, with 8 bases lining up with TRBD1. This CDR3 is 15 amino acids long. V lost 8 bases to trimming and J lost 2 bases; unmatched junction nucleotides: 8. Per the germline V gene, CDR1 is MGHRA and CDR2 is YSYEKL. The CDR3 DNA sequence: TGCGCCAGCGGACCTCAGGGGGCTCGCAATCAGCCCCAGCATTTT. Its protein is CASGPQGARNQPQHF.

This clone has just one count. The chain is built from TRBV5-5 and TRBJ1-5; D perhaps matches TRBD1 (6 bases). Germline loops: CDR1 SGHKS, CDR2 YYEKEE (reference sequence). The CDR3 has 15 residues. Trimming cost V 3 bases and J 0 bases, with 10 bases left between them. The CDR3 sequence is CASSWNRDSNQPQHF. The CDR3 nucleotides read TGTGCCAGCAGCTGGAACAGGGATAGCAATCAGCCCCAGCATTTT.

V gene TRBV6-5 combines with J gene TRBJ1-2; D is unresolved. CDR1 and CDR2 (germline): MNHEY, SVGAGI. The CDR3 runs 13 residues. V gave up 2 bases and J gave up 2 bases, with 6 bases separating them. The CDR3, as DNA: TGTGCCAGCAGTTACACAGCCAACTATGGCTACACCTTC. It specifies CASSYTANYGYTF.

The rearrangement uses TRBV27 and TRBJ1-4, with 9 bases lining up with TRBD1. The CDR3 consists of 15 residues. Germline CDR1 is MNHEY and CDR2 is SMNVEV (reference sequence). The trim removed 1 base at V and 8 bases at J, leaving 5 bases unmatched. For the CDR3, the DNA is TGTGCCAGCAGTTTATGGGGACAGGGAGACGAAAAACTGTTTTTT. It codes for CASSLWGQGDEKLFF.

The chain is built from TRBV5-1 and TRBJ2-2; D may be TRBD2 (6 bases). CDR3 length: 20 amino acids. Per the germline V gene, CDR1 is SGHRS and CDR2 is YFSETQ. V lost 4 bases and J 1 base, leaving 26 bases between the germline ends. The chain's CDR3 is CASSQSTPGLGRGNTGELFF. CDR3 coding DNA: TGCGCCAGCAGCCAATCCACCCCCGGACTTGGGCGGGGGAACACCGGGGAGCTGTTTTTT.

The V call is TRBV5-1, the J call TRBJ1-2; D remains ambiguous. The V end was cut by 1 base, the J end by 3 bases, with 7 bases between. The V gene's germline CDR1 is SGHRS and CDR2 YFSETQ. This CDR3 is built from 13 residues. The CDR3 here is CASSLLPDYGYTF. The CDR3 DNA reads TGCGCCAGCAGCTTGTTGCCCGACTATGGCTACACCTTC.

This clone occurred once. The chain has TRBV15 and TRBJ2-1, with 7 nucleotides matching TRBD2. CDR1 and CDR2 (germline): LNHNV, YYDKDF (reference sequence). V lost 0 bases, J lost 0 bases, and 11 bases stayed unmatched. The CDR3 loop spans 19 amino acids. In DNA form, the CDR3 reads TGTGCCACCAGCAGAGATCGGGAGGTTCGGGGGAGCTCCTACAATGAGCAGTTCTTC. Its translation is CATSRDREVRGSSYNEQFF.

The CDR3 region is CASTPLPSGGLIYEQYF. The CDR3 nucleotides are TGTGCCAGCACCCCACTCCCTAGCGGGGGTTTGATCTACGAGCAGTACTTC. The genes are TRBV2 and TRBJ2-7; TRBD2 agrees at 10 bases. The V gene's germline CDR1 is SNHLY and CDR2 FYNNEI. Germline trimming cut 7 bases from V and 3 bases from J; bases unmatched to any gene: 15. The CDR3 covers 17 residues.

This rearrangement joins TRBV5-6 to TRBJ2-1; D possibly corresponds to TRBD2 (6 bases). Looked up from germline, CDR1 is SGHDT and CDR2 is YYEEEE. The CDR3 spans 17 residues. Trimming stripped 4 bases from V and 0 bases from J, with 17 bases between. The CDR3 loop reads CASSGGVKVSSYNEQFF. The CDR3 DNA sequence: TGTGCCAGCAGCGGAGGGGTTAAGGTCAGCTCCTACAATGAGCAGTTCTTC.

In DNA, the CDR3 is TGTGCCAGCACCCCTTCTGAGGGTAATTCACCCCTCCACTTT. Its protein product is CASTPSEGNSPLHF. This chain joins TRBV6-5 and TRBJ1-6; D is unresolved. Germline V gene data show CDR1 as MNHEY and CDR2 as SVGAGI. The CDR3 length is 14 residues. Trimming stripped 7 bases from V and 6 bases from J, with 13 bases between.

J is TRBJ1-5 and V is TRBV28; D remains ambiguous. Trimming pared 3 bases from V and 0 bases from J, leaving 9 bases between. The CDR3 is 15 residues long. Germline V gene data show CDR1 as MDHEN and CDR2 as SYDVKM. The CDR3 DNA is TGTGCCAGCAGTTTTTCGGCACTTAGCAATCAGCCCCAGCATTTT. This sequence encodes CASSFSALSNQPQHF. The whole variable domain, filled in from reference TRBV28 and TRBJ1-5, reads DVKVTQSSRYLVKRTGEKVFLECVQDMDHENMFWYRQDPGLGLRLIYFSYDVKMKEKGDIPEGYSVSREKKERFSLILESASTNQTSMYLCASSFSALSNQPQHFGDGTRLSIL.

The V and J genes are TRBV7-6 and TRBJ1-4; 11 positions match TRBD1. CDR3 size: 19 residues. The V and J ends lost 0 bases and 0 bases, in that order; junction bases with no gene match: 6. Per the germline V gene, CDR1 is SGHVS and CDR2 is FNYEAQ. The CDR3, as DNA: TGTGCCAGCAGCTTAGCGTCTGGACAGGGGGCCTCAACTAATGAAAAACTGTTTTTT. Translating it yields CASSLASGQGASTNEKLFF.

The chain has TRBV25-1 and TRBJ1-2; D possibly corresponds to TRBD1 (6 bases). V dropped 6 bases and J dropped 6 bases, with 17 bases sitting between them. The CDR3 has 14 residues. The germline V gene encodes CDR1 MGHDK and CDR2 SYGVNS. DNA of the CDR3: TGTGCCAGCAGCTGGGGAACAGGGATGGATGGCTACACCTTC. Amino acid sequence: CASSWGTGMDGYTF.

The J gene is TRBJ2-1, the V gene TRBV7-6, with D unclear. CDR1 SGHVS and CDR2 FNYEAQ come from the germline V gene. The CDR3 covers 14 residues. The V gene lost 1 base and the J gene lost 5 bases, with 9 bases spanning the gap. CDR3 DNA sequence: TGTGCCAGCAGCTTAGAATTTGGGGACAATGAGCAGTTCTTC. Translating gives CASSLEFGDNEQFF. Combining the CDR3 with reference TRBV7-6 and TRBJ2-1 gives the whole variable domain GAGVSQSPRYKVTKRGQDVALRCDPISGHVSLYWYRQALGQGPEFLTYFNYEAQQDKSGLPNDRFSAERPEGSISTLTIQRTEQRDSAMYRCASSLEFGDNEQFFGPGTRLTVL.

In DNA form, the CDR3 reads TGTGCCAGCAGCCCTCGGACGGAAGACACTGAAGCTTTCTTT. This codes for CASSPRTEDTEAFF. V is TRBV9 and J is TRBJ1-1; the D is unclear. The CDR3 runs to 14 residues. The V end was cut by 4 bases, the J end by 3 bases, with 13 bases between. In germline, CDR1 is SGDLS, CDR2 YYNGEE.

V and J are TRBV6-1 and TRBJ2-3, with 13 bases matching TRBD2. The CDR3 totals 17 residues. Germline V gene lookup returns CDR1 MNHNS and CDR2 SASEGT. The junction had 12 bases not matched to a gene; V was cut back by 4 bases and J by 8 bases. CDR3 protein: CASSGTVGLAGDVTQYF. CDR3 bases: TGTGCCAGCAGTGGGACAGTAGGACTAGCGGGGGATGTTACGCAGTATTTT.

The J gene is TRBJ1-2, the V gene TRBV6-5, with D tentatively TRBD1 (5 bases). Germline V gene data show CDR1 as MNHEY and CDR2 as SVGAGI. The CDR3 contains 15 residues. The ends were cut back, 0 bases at V and 5 bases at J, with 13 bases in the middle. The CDR3 DNA follows: TGTGCCAGCAGTTACTCGATGCGGGGCTTTTATGGCTACACCTTC. This sequence encodes CASSYSMRGFYGYTF.

The chain is built from TRBV4-1 and TRBJ2-1; 12 nucleotides match TRBD2. Germline values: CDR1 MGHRA, CDR2 YSYEKL. The CDR3 covers 15 residues. V dropped 4 bases and J dropped 6; count of bases not matched to a gene: 4. CDR3 in amino acids: CASSRLAGGPNEQFF. The CDR3 nucleotides are TGCGCCAGCAGCCGGCTAGCGGGGGGGCCCAATGAGCAGTTCTTC.

The rearrangement joins TRBV19 to TRBJ2-7, with no clear D. Germline V gene data show CDR1 as LNHDA and CDR2 as SQIVND (reference sequence). V was cut by 3 bases and J by 6 bases, with 15 bases left in between. This CDR3 contains 14 residues. CDR3 loop: CASSIRPGRGEQYF. The CDR3 nucleotides are TGTGCCAGTAGTATTCGGCCAGGAAGAGGCGAGCAGTACTTC.

The chain carries TRBV2 and TRBJ2-1; tentatively, D is TRBD2 (5 bases). CDR3 length equals 14 residues. The germline V gene has CDR1 SNHLY and CDR2 FYNNEI. With 3 bases removed from V and 9 bases from J, the gap between germline ends came to 15 bases. CDR3 residues: CASSDMVEGVEQFF. Written as DNA, the CDR3 is TGTGCCAGCAGTGATATGGTCGAGGGCGTTGAGCAGTTCTTC.

The chain has TRBV6-1 and TRBJ1-1; possible D gene TRBD1, 6 bases. Germline CDR1 reads MNHNS; CDR2 reads SASEGT. V was shortened by 0 bases and J by 1 base, with 12 bases between the two germline ends. This CDR3 comprises 16 residues. CDR3 coding DNA: TGTGCCAGCAGTGAAGCGGGACAAACGCAGAACACTGAAGCTTTCTTT. It yields the protein CASSEAGQTQNTEAFF.

This clone has only one observation. The V call is TRBV6-1, the J call TRBJ2-5; TRBD1 or TRBD2 may be the D gene (6 bases each). Trimming pared 7 bases from V and 2 bases from J, leaving 17 bases between. The CDR3 length is 15 residues. From germline, CDR1 is MNHNS and CDR2 SASEGT. The DNA of the CDR3 is TGTGCCAGCAAGGTCTTTCGAGGGGGGCAAGAGACCCAGTACTTC. It is translated as CASKVFRGGQETQYF.

V usage is TRBV5-6 and J usage is TRBJ2-2; 13 bases fit TRBD2. Losses at the gene ends were 4 bases for V and 7 bases for J; bases not matched to a gene: 7. Germline V gene sequence: CDR1 SGHDT, CDR2 YYEEEE. The CDR3 has 16 residues. CDR3 region: CASSLGLAGIVGELFF. The CDR3 nucleotides are TGTGCCAGCAGCCTGGGACTAGCGGGGATTGTCGGGGAGCTGTTTTTT.

The V gene is TRBV27, the J gene TRBJ2-1; D is possibly TRBD2 (6 bases). Trimming removed 5 bases from V and 7 bases from J, with 18 bases in between. Germline V gene data show CDR1 as MNHEY and CDR2 as SMNVEV (reference sequence). The CDR3 consists of 15 residues. CDR3 nucleotides: TGTGCCAGCAGTCCCCACGGAGAGGGAGGAAATGAGCAGTTCTTC. It specifies CASSPHGEGGNEQFF.

This clone came up once. The V gene is TRBV30, the J gene TRBJ2-7; D ambiguous. Per the germline V gene, CDR1 is GTSNPN and CDR2 is SVGIG (reference sequence). This CDR3 has 14 residues. The V end was cut by 0 bases, the J end by 1 base, with 10 bases between. The CDR3 DNA reads TGTGCCTGGAGTGTACTGGGGTTGTCCTACGAGCAGTACTTC. This encodes CAWSVLGLSYEQYF.